The T cell receptor (beta chain) described here comes from a study of shared clonotypes between healthy human individuals. Germline CDR1 SQVTM, CDR2 ANQGSEA. The V end lost 5 bases, the J end lost 7 bases, and 18 bases lay between the germline ends. This CDR3 has 14 amino acids. The table came from immunoSEQ multiplex PCR; TCRdb's copy has only in-frame clones and leaves some out. The sample yields over a million clones, 75% to 85% seen once. The clonotype was recovered from a man aged 18-30 years in good health. Some clones in this sample may be carry-over from other donors' samples. V is TRBV29-1 and J is TRBJ1-3; D unresolved. Material for sequencing was memory CD4+ T cells from PBMCs. Subset denoted: CD45RA-negative fraction. This CDR3 reads CSVLKGPYGNTIYF. In DNA form, the CDR3 reads TGCAGCGTTCTGAAGGGTCCGTACGGGAACACCATATATTTT.